A selection of T cell receptor beta chains follows, all from one sample in a study of T cells in localized non-small cell lung cancer. Profiled with immunoSEQ multiplex PCR; TCRdb holds only in-frame clones, not every one. Of roughly 25,000 clones in the sample, more than 65% are singletons; the top ten hold approximately 5%. Sequences were derived from PBMCs, sampled before any cancer treatment. These receptors all come from a man aged 35-75 years with stage II lung adenocarcinoma. Both conserved end residues are part of each CDR3. A D gene is named only where the DNA matches it firmly. Size tells how often a clone was seen (once, few, many) or the class of an expanded clone, and some rows leave it out.

TRBJ2-1,TRBV11-3,TRBD2,NA,CASTEEGTSGGTYNEQFF,TGTGCCAGCACCGAAGAGGGGACTAGCGGGGGTACCTACAATGAGCAGTTCTTC
TRBJ1-5,TRBV7-2,NA,NA,CASSVRRTGGGQPQHF,TGTGCCAGCAGCGTAAGGCGCACGGGAGGTGGGCAGCCCCAGCATTTT
TRBJ2-4,TRBV28,NA,NA,CASSLGSHGQIQNIQYF,TGTGCCAGCAGTTTAGGGTCCCACGGACAGATCCAAAACATTCAGTACTTC
TRBJ2-3,TRBV7-7,TRBD1,NA,CASSLGTGSTDTQYF,TGTGCCAGCAGCCTAGGGACAGGGTCCACAGATACGCAGTATTTT
TRBJ2-3,TRBV27,TRBD2,NA,CASSPERESHTQYF,TGTGCCAGCAGCCCTGAGCGGGAGTCCCATACGCAGTATTTT
TRBJ1-1,TRBV15,NA,NA,CATSRGNTEAFF,TGTGCCACCAGCAGAGGGAACACTGAAGCTTTCTTT
TRBJ1-1,TRBV10-1,NA,few,CASTGGRSTEAFF,TGCGCCAGCACCGGGGGGAGATCGACTGAAGCTTTCTTT
TRBJ1-2,TRBV6-1,NA,NA,CASSESPGKRDGYTF,TGTGCCAGCAGTGAAAGTCCAGGGAAGAGGGATGGCTACACCTTC
TRBJ2-2,TRBV11-2,NA,NA,CASSLGLGVGELFF,TGTGCCAGCAGCCTCGGGTTAGGGGTCGGGGAGCTGTTTTTT
TRBJ1-3,TRBV6-6,TRBD1,NA,CASIKDRGMGNTIYF,TGTGCCAGCATCAAGGACAGGGGAATGGGAAACACCATATATTTT
TRBJ1-2,TRBV2,TRBD1,NA,CASTGTAQGYGYTF,TGTGCCAGCACGGGGACAGCCCAGGGCTATGGCTACACCTTC
TRBJ2-3,TRBV5-1,TRBD2,NA,CASSSAQGGPTDTQYF,TGCGCCAGCAGCTCCGCCCAGGGAGGGCCTACAGATACGCAGTATTTT
TRBJ2-7,TRBV18,NA,NA,CASSPSRASYEQYF,TGTGCCAGCTCACCCTCACGAGCGAGCTACGAGCAGTACTTC
TRBJ2-2,TRBV7-7,NA,NA,CASSLRAEATGELFF,TGTGCTAGCAGCTTAAGGGCAGAAGCCACCGGGGAGCTGTTTTTT
TRBJ2-7,TRBV23-1,NA,NA,CASSQSKDQGLGEQYF,TGCGCCAGCAGTCAATCAAAGGACCAGGGTTTGGGTGAGCAGTACTTC
TRBJ2-1,TRBV18,TRBD2,NA,CASSPTRAGGLSYNEQFF,TGTGCCAGCTCACCGACGAGAGCGGGGGGACTCTCCTACAATGAGCAGTTCTTC
TRBJ1-2,TRBV28,TRBD1,NA,CASSSPGQGMLDYGYTF,TGTGCCAGCAGTTCTCCGGGACAGGGAATGTTGGACTATGGCTACACCTTC
TRBJ1-5,TRBV5-8,TRBD1,few,CASQTGGGNQPQHF,TGTGCCAGCCAAACAGGGGGCGGCAATCAGCCCCAGCATTTT
TRBJ2-3,TRBV5-5,TRBD2,NA,CASSSQAGYTDTQYF,TGTGCCAGCAGCTCCCAAGCGGGATACACAGATACGCAGTATTTT
TRBJ2-7,TRBV19,TRBD2,few,CASSRSSGDEQYF,TGTGCCAGTAGTAGGAGTAGCGGGGACGAGCAGTACTTC
TRBJ1-1,TRBV9,NA,NA,CASSSGDMNTEAFF,TGTGCCAGCAGCTCGGGGGATATGAACACTGAAGCTTTCTTT
TRBJ2-2,TRBV19,TRBD2,once,CASSSGGGTGELFF,TGTGCCAGTAGCAGCGGGGGCGGCACCGGGGAGCTGTTTTTT
TRBJ2-2,TRBV5-4,NA,NA,CASSLYGAGELFF,TGTGCCAGCAGCTTGTACGGGGCCGGGGAGCTGTTTTTT
TRBJ2-5,TRBV30,TRBD2,NA,CAWSRGLADQETQYF,TGTGCCTGGAGTAGGGGACTAGCGGACCAAGAGACCCAGTACTTC
TRBJ2-2,TRBV4-3,TRBD2,NA,CASSQAGTSGTGELFF,TGCGCCAGCAGCCAAGCCGGGACTAGCGGCACCGGGGAGCTGTTTTTT
TRBJ1-2,TRBV7-2,NA,NA,CASSPSWGGGYTF,TGTGCCAGCAGTCCCTCCTGGGGCGGAGGCTACACCTTC
TRBJ1-2,TRBV4-3,NA,NA,CASSQGGASNYGYTF,TGCGCCAGCAGCCAAGGTGGGGCGAGTAACTATGGCTACACCTTC
TRBJ1-4,TRBV4-2,NA,NA,CASDPGQGPNEKLFF,TGTGCCAGCGATCCTGGGCAGGGACCTAATGAAAAACTGTTTTTT
TRBJ2-5,TRBV6-1,TRBD2,once,CASSEIGLAQETQYF,TGTGCCAGCAGTGAAATCGGACTAGCTCAAGAGACCCAGTACTTC
TRBJ2-2,TRBV19,TRBD2,NA,CASSIRGLAGAGELFF,TGTGCCAGTAGTATTAGGGGGCTAGCGGGAGCCGGGGAGCTGTTTTTT
TRBJ1-2,TRBV12-2,NA,NA,CASRLVGGRGTPPNYGYTF,TGTGCAAGTCGCTTAGTCGGGGGCAGGGGGACTCCACCTAACTATGGCTACACCTTC
TRBJ2-5,TRBV27,NA,NA,CASSSLSQYTYQETQYF,TGTGCCAGCAGTTCCTTATCCCAGTATACGTACCAAGAGACCCAGTACTTC
TRBJ1-5,TRBV10-1,TRBD1,NA,CASRWTGRNQPQHF,TGCGCCAGCAGGTGGACAGGGAGGAATCAGCCCCAGCATTTT
TRBJ1-3,TRBV21-1,NA,few,CASSRGGRVYSGNTIYF,TGTGCCAGCAGCAGGGGGGGAAGGGTTTACTCTGGAAACACCATATATTTT
TRBJ1-1,TRBV19,NA,few,CASRSRELGEAFF,TGTGCCAGTAGGTCCAGGGAATTAGGTGAAGCTTTCTTT
TRBJ2-3,TRBV28,NA,once,CASSIGPPKVTDTQYF,TGTGCCAGCAGTATCGGACCCCCCAAGGTCACAGATACGCAGTATTTT
TRBJ1-5,TRBV30,NA,NA,CAWSVSGGNQPQHF,TGTGCCTGGAGTGTATCCGGGGGCAATCAGCCCCAGCATTTT
TRBJ1-1,TRBV18,NA,NA,CASSLFEGPEAFF,TGTGCCAGCTCTCTATTTGAGGGGCCTGAAGCTTTCTTT
TRBJ2-4,TRBV6-6,NA,NA,CASSSTLGVAKNIQYF,TGTGCCAGCAGTTCAACCTTGGGAGTAGCCAAAAACATTCAGTACTTC
TRBJ1-2,TRBV10-3,NA,NA,CAISERPRTPNYGYTF,TGTGCCATCAGTGAGAGACCCCGAACCCCCAACTATGGCTACACCTTC
TRBJ1-5,TRBV2,TRBD1,NA,CASSEDRGYQPQHF,TGTGCCAGCAGTGAGGACAGGGGGTATCAGCCCCAGCATTTT
TRBJ2-5,TRBV6-4,NA,NA,CASSPEEQETQYF,TGTGCCAGCAGCCCCGAGGAGCAGGAGACCCAGTACTTC
TRBJ2-1,TRBV7-9,TRBD2,NA,CASSPGLAGGSYNEQFF,TGTGCCAGCAGCCCAGGACTAGCGGGAGGATCCTACAATGAGCAGTTCTTC
TRBJ1-5,TRBV7-2,TRBD1,NA,CASSPGQGGNQPQHF,TGTGCCAGCAGCCCTGGACAGGGTGGGAATCAGCCCCAGCATTTT
TRBJ1-2,TRBV14,NA,NA,CASSNPDNYGYTF,TGTGCCAGCAGCAACCCAGATAACTATGGCTACACCTTC
TRBJ1-1,TRBV7-3,TRBD1,NA,CASSPTTGGNTEAFF,TGTGCCAGCAGCCCGACGACAGGGGGGAACACTGAAGCTTTCTTT
TRBJ2-1,TRBV27,TRBD1,NA,CASRGSGQGENSNEQFF,TGTGCCAGCAGGGGATCGGGACAGGGGGAAAATTCCAATGAGCAGTTCTTC
TRBJ2-3,TRBV5-1,NA,NA,CASSRGADTQYF,TGCGCCAGCAGCCGAGGGGCAGATACGCAGTATTTT
TRBJ2-1,TRBV19,NA,NA,CASSITWGDPYNEQFF,TGTGCCAGTAGTATAACCTGGGGGGACCCCTACAATGAGCAGTTCTTC
TRBJ2-1,TRBV5-4,NA,NA,CASSGGNYDWVF,TGTGCCAGCAGCGGCGGAAACTATGATTGGGTCTTC
TRBJ2-6,TRBV18,NA,few,CASSPMAVGSGANVLTF,TGTGCCAGCTCACCAATGGCAGTAGGCTCTGGGGCCAACGTCCTGACTTTC
TRBJ1-4,TRBV7-9,NA,NA,CASSLGQGGTNEKLFF,TGTGCCAGCAGCTTAGGGCAGGGAGGGACTAATGAAAAACTGTTTTTT
TRBJ2-7,TRBV5-1,NA,NA,CASSRDDPAPYEQYF,TGCGCCAGCAGCCGGGACGATCCCGCCCCCTACGAGCAGTACTTC